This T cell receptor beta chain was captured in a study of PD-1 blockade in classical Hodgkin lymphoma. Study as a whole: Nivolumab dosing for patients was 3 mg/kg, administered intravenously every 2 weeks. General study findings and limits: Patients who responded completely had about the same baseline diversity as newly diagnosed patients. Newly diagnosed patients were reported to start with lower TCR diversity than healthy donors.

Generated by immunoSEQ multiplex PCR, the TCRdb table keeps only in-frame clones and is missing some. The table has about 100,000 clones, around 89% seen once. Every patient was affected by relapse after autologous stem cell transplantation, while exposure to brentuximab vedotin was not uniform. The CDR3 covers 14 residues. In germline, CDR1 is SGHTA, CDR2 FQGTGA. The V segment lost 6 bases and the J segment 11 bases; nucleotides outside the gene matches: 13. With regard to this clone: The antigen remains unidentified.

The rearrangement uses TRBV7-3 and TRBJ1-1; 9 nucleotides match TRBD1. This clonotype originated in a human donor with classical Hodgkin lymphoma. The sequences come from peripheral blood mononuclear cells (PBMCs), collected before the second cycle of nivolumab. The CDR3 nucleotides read TGTGCCAGCAGGGGAGGACAGGGGAAGTTTGGGGCTTTCTTT. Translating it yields CASRGGQGKFGAFF.